This T cell receptor beta chain was obtained from a study of T-cell reconstitution after alpha-beta-depleted transplantation in children (dated by TCRdb to about 2016). With regard to the full study: Using TCR repertoire profiling, the study quantitatively followed how T-cell immune reconstitution unfolded in children after TCRalphabeta/CD19-depleted allogeneic hematopoietic cell transplantation. Study-wide conclusions, independent of this receptor: The apparently early alphabetaT-cell count recovery about two months after transplant was reportedly dependent on only several hundred rapidly expanded clones derived from non-depleted graft cells. The frequencies of hyperexpanded clones fell over the following months, and after one year, T-cell counts and TCRbeta diversity were mostly attributed to newly produced T cells. The high TCRbeta diversity at day 60 in some patients was ascribed to recipient T cells and intrathymic progenitors that had survived conditioning.

Spanning cysteine to phenylalanine, the CDR3 consists of 15 amino acids. Of all the DNA, just the CDR3 is kept, 45 bases in frame from base 1. Unmatched junction bases come to 5, with V trimmed by 0 bases and J by 4 bases. CDR1 and CDR2 are drawn from the germline V gene: SGHRS, YFSETQ. Explained via the paper, the treatment or condition label denotes: allogeneic hematopoietic cell transplantation with graft depleted of TCRalphabeta T cells and CD19 B cells. Transplant recipients were children who received TCRalphabeta/CD19-depleted allogeneic hematopoietic cell grafts. Library construction relied on PCR. Instrument used: Illumina HiSeq 2500. Molecular barcoding was employed in the preparation of TCR libraries, with unique molecular identifiers being used to normalize TCRbeta repertoire quantification. Using fastp trimming at Q25 and MiXCR clonotype assembly, TCRdb reanalyzed the public sequencing data and kept in-frame beta chains. Rows matching on CDR3 protein sequence are summarized as one entry with the most common DNA and genes. The table for this sample lists about 130,000 distinct CDR3 sequences; around 9.8% of them were counted only once. The ten largest make up 24% of the sample.

This clonotype was counted a few times. Its antigen target is currently unknown. It has no much larger one-base neighbor in the sample; base qualities were not kept. The sequence derives from a girl under three years old who had a stem cell transplant for combined immunodeficiency, so the T cells may come from the graft donor. Source: PBMCs, mostly from graft donor cells, taken 180 days after TCRalphabeta/CD19-depleted stem cell transplant. Recombination linked TRBV5-1 to TRBJ2-5; 8 middle bases align to TRBD1. Read as DNA, the sequence is TGCGCCAGCAGCTTGGCCTTAGGGACAGGAGAGACCCAGTACTTC. It specifies CASSLALGTGETQYF.